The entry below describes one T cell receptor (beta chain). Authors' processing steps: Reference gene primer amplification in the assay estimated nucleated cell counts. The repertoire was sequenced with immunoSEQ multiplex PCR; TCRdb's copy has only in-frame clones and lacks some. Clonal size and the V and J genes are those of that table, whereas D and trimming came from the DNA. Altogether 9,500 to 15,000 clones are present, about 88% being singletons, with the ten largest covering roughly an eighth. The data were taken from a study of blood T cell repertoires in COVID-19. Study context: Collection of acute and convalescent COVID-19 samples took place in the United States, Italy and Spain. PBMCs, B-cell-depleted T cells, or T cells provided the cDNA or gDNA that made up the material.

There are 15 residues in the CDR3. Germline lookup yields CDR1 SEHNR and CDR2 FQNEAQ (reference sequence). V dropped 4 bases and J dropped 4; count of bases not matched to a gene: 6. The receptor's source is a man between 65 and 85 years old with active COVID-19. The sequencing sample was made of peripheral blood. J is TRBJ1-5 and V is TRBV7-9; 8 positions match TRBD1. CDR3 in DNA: TGTGCCAGCAGCTCTTCGACAGGGGAGAATCAGCCCCAGCATTTT. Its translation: CASSSSTGENQPQHF.